This TCR beta chain was captured by sequencing in a study of control samples from healthy donors and cancer patients. TCRdb's copy holds only in-frame clones and misses some; the assay was immunoSEQ multiplex PCR. The sample gives about 89,000 clones, more than 75% of which show up once; approximately 2% is in the top ten. This clone is a singleton in its sample. Trimming cost V 3 bases and J 7 bases; bases outside gene matches: 4. There are 13 residues in the CDR3. In germline, CDR1 is LNHDA, CDR2 SQIVND (reference sequence). Sequenced material: blood. This clonotype was sampled from a woman aged 35 to 49 in good health. The rearrangement uses TRBV19 and TRBJ1-2; 8 bases are a match to TRBD1. Here the CDR3 DNA reads TGTGCCAGTAGTATCGTACAGGGGGTTGGCTACACCTTC. It specifies CASSIVQGVGYTF.